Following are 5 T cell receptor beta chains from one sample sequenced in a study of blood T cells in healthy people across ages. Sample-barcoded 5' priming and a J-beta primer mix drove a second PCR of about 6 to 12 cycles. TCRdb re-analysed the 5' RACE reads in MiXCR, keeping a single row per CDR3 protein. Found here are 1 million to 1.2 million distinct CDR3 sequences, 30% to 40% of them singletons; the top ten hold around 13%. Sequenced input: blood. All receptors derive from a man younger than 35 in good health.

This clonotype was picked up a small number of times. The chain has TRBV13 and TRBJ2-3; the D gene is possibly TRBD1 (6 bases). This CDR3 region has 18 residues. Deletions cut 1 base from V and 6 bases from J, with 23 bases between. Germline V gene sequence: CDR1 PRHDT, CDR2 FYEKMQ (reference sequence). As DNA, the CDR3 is TGTGCCAGCAGCTTAGTAGGCCAGGGGAGCATGTCAGCGGATACGCAGTATTTT. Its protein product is CASSLVGQGSMSADTQYF.

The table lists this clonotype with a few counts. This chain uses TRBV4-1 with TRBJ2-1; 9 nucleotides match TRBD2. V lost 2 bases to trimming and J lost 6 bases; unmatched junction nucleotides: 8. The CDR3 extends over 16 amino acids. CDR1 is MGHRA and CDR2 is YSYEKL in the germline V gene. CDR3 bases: TGCGCCAGCAGCCAATCACCGGGACTAGCCACCAATGAGCAGTTCTTC. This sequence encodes CASSQSPGLATNEQFF.

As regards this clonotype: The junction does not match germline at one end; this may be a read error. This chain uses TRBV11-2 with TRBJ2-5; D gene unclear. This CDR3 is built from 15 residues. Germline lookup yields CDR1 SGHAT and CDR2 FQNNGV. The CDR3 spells CASSLVGGEQGTQYF. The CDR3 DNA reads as TGTGCCAGCAGCTTAGTGGGCGGAGAACAAGGGACCCAGTACTTC.

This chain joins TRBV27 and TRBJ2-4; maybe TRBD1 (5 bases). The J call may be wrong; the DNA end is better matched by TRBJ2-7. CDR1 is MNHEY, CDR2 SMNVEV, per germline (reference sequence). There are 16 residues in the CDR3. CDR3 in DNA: TGTGCCAGCCGTGAGAGATTTGGGCAGGGCTCCTACGAGCAGTACTTC. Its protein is CASRERFGQGSYEQYF.

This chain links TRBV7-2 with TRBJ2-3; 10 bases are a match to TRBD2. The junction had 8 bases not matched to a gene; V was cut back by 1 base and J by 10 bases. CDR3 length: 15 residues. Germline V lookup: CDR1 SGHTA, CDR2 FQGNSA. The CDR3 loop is CASSLVLAGVGAQYF. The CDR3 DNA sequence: TGTGCCAGCAGCTTAGTGCTAGCGGGGGTTGGGGCGCAGTATTTT.